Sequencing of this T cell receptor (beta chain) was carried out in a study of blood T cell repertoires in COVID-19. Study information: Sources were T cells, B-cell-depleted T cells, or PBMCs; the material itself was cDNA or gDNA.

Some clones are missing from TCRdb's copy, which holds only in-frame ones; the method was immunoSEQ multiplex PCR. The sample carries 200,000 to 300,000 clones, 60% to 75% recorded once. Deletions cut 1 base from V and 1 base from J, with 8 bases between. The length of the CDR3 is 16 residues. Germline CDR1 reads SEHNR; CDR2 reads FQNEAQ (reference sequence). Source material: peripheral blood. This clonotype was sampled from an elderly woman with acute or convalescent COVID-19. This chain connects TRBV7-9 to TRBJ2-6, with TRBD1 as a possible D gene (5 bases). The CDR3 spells CASSLGAGSGANVLTF. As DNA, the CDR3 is TGTGCCAGCAGCTTAGGGGCAGGGTCTGGGGCCAACGTCCTGACTTTC.